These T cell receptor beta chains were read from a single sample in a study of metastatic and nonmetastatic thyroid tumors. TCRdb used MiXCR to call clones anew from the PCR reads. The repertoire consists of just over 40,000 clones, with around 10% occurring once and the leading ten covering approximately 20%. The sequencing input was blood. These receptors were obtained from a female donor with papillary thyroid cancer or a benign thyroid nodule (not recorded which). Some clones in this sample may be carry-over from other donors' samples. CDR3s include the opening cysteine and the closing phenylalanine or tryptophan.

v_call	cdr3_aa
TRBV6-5	CASSYSRTGGNYGYTF
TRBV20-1	CSARDRLAGETGELFF
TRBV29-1	CSVGNHSGVNEQFF
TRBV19	CASMVAGGPGETQYF
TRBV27	CASSFRDQGRLHF
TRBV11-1	CASSPYPTAGDAYEQYF
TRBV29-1	CSVERGQGGRETQYF
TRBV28	CASSPPQGSQPQHF
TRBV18	CASSPQLGAGGTGELFF
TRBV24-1	CATSKASGGRDTQYF
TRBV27	CASSSFRDRGHILGNSPLHF
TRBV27	CASSDRAGNSPLHF
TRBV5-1	CASSQNPGTGLATQYF
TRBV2	CASSDTGGWIRPSYNEQFF
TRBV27	CASSFSAGELTDTQYF
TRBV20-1	CSARDDFGASLYNEQFF
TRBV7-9	CATTTSFVTGELFF
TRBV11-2	CASSLVGSTSNQPQHF
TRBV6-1	CASSPIGGRGTDTQYF
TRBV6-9	CASSYPDDRHNQLQHF
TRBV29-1	CSVAGTDLNQPQHF
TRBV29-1	CSVGWTGGYQETQYF
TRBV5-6	CASRGTSNTGELFF
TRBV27	CASSSLGQKYEAFF
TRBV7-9	CASSFGQYEQYF
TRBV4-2	CASSQAGGRINEKLFF
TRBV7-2	CASSSRNRNNQPQHF
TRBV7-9	CASSQWSGGAYEQYF
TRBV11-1	CASSPGTPRTGEETQYF
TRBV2	CASRGTGSELFF
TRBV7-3	CASSQTGGEQFF
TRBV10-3	CATLGRAGRVESEQFF
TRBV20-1	CSASGSRGETQYF
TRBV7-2	CASSLRREATYEQYF
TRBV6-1	CASSWGSNQPQHF
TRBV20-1	CSAVGGYEQYF
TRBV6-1	CASSARRLAGPTGELFF
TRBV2	CASSKGTSGAYNEQFF
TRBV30	CACSDRGLVYEQYF
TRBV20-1	CSARDREAVYEQYF